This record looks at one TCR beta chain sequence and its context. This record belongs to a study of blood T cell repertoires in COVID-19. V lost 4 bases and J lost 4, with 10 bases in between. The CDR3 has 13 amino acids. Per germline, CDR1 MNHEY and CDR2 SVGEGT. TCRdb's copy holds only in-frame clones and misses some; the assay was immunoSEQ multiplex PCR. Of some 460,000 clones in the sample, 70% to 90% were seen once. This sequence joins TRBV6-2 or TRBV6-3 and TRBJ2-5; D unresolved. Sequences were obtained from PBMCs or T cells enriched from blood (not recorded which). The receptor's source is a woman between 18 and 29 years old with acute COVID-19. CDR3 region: CASSLERLETQYF. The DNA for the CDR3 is TGTGCCAGCAGTTTGGAGAGGTTAGAGACCCAGTACTTC.